This is a list of T cell receptor beta chains from one sample in a study of T cells in Graves' hyperthyroidism and ophthalmopathy. TCRdb re-derived calls from the multiplex PCR reads in MiXCR, one entry per CDR3 protein. The sample carries nearly 750,000 distinct CDR3 sequences, approximately 40% recorded once. Sequences were obtained from blood. The receptor set was obtained from a woman between 40 and 55 years old with Graves' hyperthyroidism. CDR3s leave out the opening cysteine and the closing phenylalanine or tryptophan.

V,CDR3
TRBV12-3/TRBV12-4,ASSFHSSGGSRGELF
TRBV6-6,AGSYPPSYEQY
TRBV20-1,SATDLAGGRDEQY
TRBV9,ASTGSPWGGYT
TRBV4-2,ASSHRQENTEAF
TRBV19,ASSRDPISTGGRNEQY
TRBV24-1,ATSDLGRETTGELF
TRBV2,ASTPQRLAAPGQL
TRBV7-9,ASSLPLGAEVAF
TRBV14,ASSQGLGPIGGYT
TRBV7-2,ASSLGLRADQPQH
TRBV29-1,SFGTASNQPQH
TRBV18,ASSRDRGGLRNYEQY
TRBV20-1,SATKGQGGTGELF
TRBV7-6,ASSKEQGKAEAF
TRBV6-1,ASTRLAGTQETQY
TRBV19,ASARGVESYEQY
TRBV7-2,ASSPDPMAEAF
TRBV29-1,SVTGTQGQPQH
TRBV7-3,ASSLTRHSTNSPLH
TRBV12-3/TRBV12-4,ASTQFSGANYEQY
TRBV7-2,ASSLEAGNSGANVLT
TRBV12-3/TRBV12-4,ASSFGGGPSNQPQH
TRBV29-1,SVVSRDSSYNEQF
TRBV28,ASSSGTSGMSQY
TRBV28,ASGTDNSPLH
TRBV7-2,ASSQAGGGHT
TRBV20-1,SAPTGQRDQPQY
TRBV29-1,SVEAPYGDEKLF
TRBV6-5,ASSAGDLDGYT
TRBV20-1,SAKDLNKVFPGRRT
TRBV27,ASSPSLTYEQY
TRBV19,ASRKGQGETYEQY